These 16 T cell receptor beta chains were all obtained from the same sample, sequenced in a study of response to subunit inactivated influenza vaccine. MiXCR, applied by TCRdb to the RT-PCR reads, yields one record per CDR3 protein. The profile shows approximately 520,000 distinct CDR3 sequences, about 25% of them singletons. The sample consisted of CD4+ T cells sorted from PBMCs, taken 5 to 6 days after vaccination. The receptor source for this set is a man between 50 and 59 years old who received an inactivated influenza vaccine.

The rearrangement uses TRBV12-3 or TRBV12-4 and TRBJ2-3; 11 bases line up with TRBD2. The CDR3 has 13 amino acids. The V gene end was trimmed by 5 bases and the J gene end by 8 bases; junction bases not matched to a gene: 3. The DNA of the CDR3 is TGTGCCAGCAGTATAACTAGCGGGGGTACGCAGTATTTT. It codes for CASSITSGGTQYF.

This clonotype showed up just a few times. Relative to the germline gene, one junction end is altered; a read error may explain this. This sequence joins TRBV6-5 and TRBJ2-7; D is possibly TRBD2 (6 bases). CDR1 and CDR2 from the germline V gene are MNHEY and SVGAGI. This CDR3 has 14 residues. CDR3 sequence reads: CASSNSGGVYEQYF. CDR3 nucleotides: TGTGCCAGCAGTAACTCCGGAGGGGTTTACGAGCAGTACTTC.

This clonotype was counted at least ten times. The genes are TRBV6-6 and TRBJ1-5, with D possibly matching TRBD1 (6 bases). Between the trimmed V and J ends, which lost 6 bases and 5 bases, there was a span of 11 bases. Per germline, CDR1 MNHNY and CDR2 SVGAGI (reference sequence). The CDR3 loop spans 13 amino acids. CDR3 bases: TGTGCCAGCAGCCAAGGGGGGGATCAGCCCCAGCATTTT. Protein product: CASSQGGDQPQHF.

This chain uses TRBV6-2 or TRBV6-3 with TRBJ2-3; 12 bases are shared with TRBD2. Germline-derived CDR1 and CDR2 are MNHEY and SVGEGT. The CDR3 has 17 amino acids. V lost 2 bases, J lost 1 base, and 4 bases stayed unmatched. CDR3 sequence (DNA): TGTGCCAGCAGTTACCTAGGACTAGCGGGACGCACAGATACGCAGTATTTT. It codes for CASSYLGLAGRTDTQYF.

V usage is TRBV27 and J usage is TRBJ2-7; 12 positions match TRBD2. The germline CDR1 and CDR2 sequences are MNHEY and SMNVEV (reference sequence). The CDR3 runs to 17 residues. Losses at the gene ends were 5 bases for V and 1 base for J; bases not matched to a gene: 9. CDR3 amino acids: CASSLGLAGTSSYEQYF. The CDR3 coding sequence is TGTGCCAGCAGTCTAGGACTAGCGGGGACTTCTTCCTACGAGCAGTACTTC.

This clonotype was seen once. V gene TRBV6-2 or TRBV6-3 combines with J gene TRBJ1-5; unclear D gene. In germline, CDR1 is MNHEY, CDR2 SVGEGT. Deletions cut 8 bases from V and 2 bases from J, with 13 bases between. The CDR3 loop spans 14 amino acids. The CDR3 here is CASAANMGNQPQHF. The CDR3 DNA reads as TGTGCCAGCGCGGCAAACATGGGCAATCAGCCCCAGCATTTT.

There are a few counts of this clonotype. V is TRBV12-3 or TRBV12-4 and J is TRBJ2-1; possibly TRBD2 for D (5 bases). CDR3 length equals 16 residues. V lost 4 bases, J lost 4 bases, and 17 bases lay in between. The CDR3 sequence is CASSSAMDGKYNEQFF. The CDR3 DNA reads TGTGCCAGCAGTTCGGCAATGGACGGGAAATACAATGAGCAGTTCTTC.

There are many counts of this clonotype. The chain recombines TRBV24-1 with TRBJ2-2; D is unresolved. Germline V gene lookup returns CDR1 KGHDR and CDR2 SFDVKD. The V end was cut by 5 bases, the J end by 5 bases, with 8 bases between. This CDR3 comprises 13 residues. The CDR3 spells CATSAWETGELFF. Here the CDR3 DNA reads TGTGCCACCAGTGCCTGGGAAACCGGGGAGCTGTTTTTT.

In its sample, this clonotype was seen a few times. The chain joins TRBV12-3 or TRBV12-4 to TRBJ2-1; TRBD2 matches 8 bases. This CDR3 comprises 15 residues. After removal of 5 bases from V and 7 bases from J, the junction contained 10 bases not matched to a gene. CDR3 sequence (DNA): TGTGCCAGCAGTCCGAGCGGGGGTAATTTTAATGAGCAGTTCTTC. Translating gives CASSPSGGNFNEQFF.

Only one count was recorded for this clonotype. This rearrangement joins TRBV27 to TRBJ1-2, with D uncertain. Germline values: CDR1 MNHEY, CDR2 SMNVEV (reference sequence). The CDR3 sequence is 13 residues long. Trimming removed 7 bases at V and 5 bases at J, with 14 bases between. DNA for the CDR3: TGTGCCAGCAAGAGGACGGCAGCTTATGGCTACACCTTC. Translated: CASKRTAAYGYTF.

V is TRBV5-1 and J is TRBJ2-3, with 9 positions matching TRBD2. The CDR3 sequence is 15 residues long. Germline V gene lookup returns CDR1 SGHRS and CDR2 YFSETQ. Trimming cost V 4 bases and J 6 bases; bases outside gene matches: 9. The CDR3 nucleotides read TGCGCCAGCAGCACCGCGGCGGGGGGGCCGGATACGCAGTATTTT. Its protein product is CASSTAAGGPDTQYF.

The genes are TRBV7-3 and TRBJ2-1; 8 bases map to TRBD2. Germline lookup yields CDR1 SGHTA and CDR2 FQGTGA. Trimming cost V 5 bases and J 8 bases; bases outside gene matches: 17. This CDR3 contains 17 residues. The CDR3 region has the DNA TGTGCCAGCAGCCCCCCGTTTGGTAGCGGGACCCCGGATGAGCAGTTCTTC. Protein product: CASSPPFGSGTPDEQFF.

This clonotype was counted between two and nine times. The V and J genes are TRBV5-1 and TRBJ1-2, with TRBD1 identical over 7 bases. The germline V gene encodes CDR1 SGHRS and CDR2 YFSETQ. This CDR3 is built from 17 residues. The J segment lost 1 base and the V segment lost 1 base, leaving 10 bases of the junction unmatched. This CDR3 is CASSLWSGQQINYGYTF. CDR3 DNA: TGCGCCAGCAGCTTGTGGTCGGGACAGCAAATTAACTATGGCTACACCTTC.

This clonotype was observed once. The J gene is TRBJ2-1, the V gene TRBV29-1, with D perhaps matching TRBD2 (6 bases). In germline, CDR1 is SQVTM, CDR2 ANQGSEA. V lost 5 bases, J lost 9 bases, and 14 bases lay in between. The CDR3 has 12 amino acids. The CDR3 nucleotides read TGCAGCGTTAACGGAGGGGTGGGTGAGCAGTTCTTC. Its translation: CSVNGGVGEQFF.

This clonotype has a single count. The rearrangement links TRBV4-3 to TRBJ1-4; TRBD1 matches 8 bases. Unmatched junction bases numbered 5, after V lost 1 base and J lost 7 bases. Germline CDR1 reads LGHNA; CDR2 reads YSLEER. The CDR3 is made up of 15 amino acids. The CDR3, as DNA: TGCGCCAGCAGCCAAGTGGGAGACAGGGGTGAAAAACTGTTTTTT. Amino acids: CASSQVGDRGEKLFF.

The chain carries TRBV5-1 and TRBJ1-3; D is unresolved. The CDR3 length is 12 residues. Germline V gives CDR1 SGHRS, CDR2 YFSETQ. The V end was cut by 7 bases, the J end by 0 bases, with 5 bases between. The CDR3 DNA reads TGCGCCAGCGCCGACTCTGGAAACACCATATATTTT. It codes for CASADSGNTIYF.